This record concerns one T cell receptor (beta chain) sequence. It lacks a known antigen. There are no base qualities to consult, and no much larger clone falls within one base. The sample comes from a study of beta chain features in type 1 diabetes (dated by TCRdb to the late 2010s). Broadly, across the study: Mean age, gender distribution, total cell number and subset yield were not different between patients and healthy donors. A total of approximately 110,000,000 sorted cells were examined across all samples, and a strong correlation was observed between cell number per subset and RNA yield. The study compared the TCRB repertoires of sorted circulating CD4+ T cell subsets in recently diagnosed type 1 diabetes patients with those in matched healthy donors. Whereas all 30 or so donors provided naive and central memory subsets, regulatory and stem cell-like memory subsets were isolated from just 8 patients and about 8 healthy donors.

The full study reports these points: Shorter templates might have been favored by PCR, but patient and control samples were amplified and corrected together, so both groups would have been affected equally by any skew. A moderate but significant shortening of TCRB CDR3 length was observed in type 1 diabetes patients in all four CD4+ subsets. The naive, central memory and regulatory TCRB repertoires appeared to resemble one another more closely among patients than among healthy donors. Patients with type 1 diabetes made fewer insertions and deleted more nucleotides at VDJ recombination sites, implying thymic rearrangement abnormalities. Because cDNA rather than genomic DNA was sequenced, highly expressing activated cells could have been over-represented, although no difference in activation and CD3 levels was found between groups. Because the HLA sub-analyses included only small numbers of individuals, any influence of HLA type on TCRB rearrangement was left unresolved.

The entire amount of isolated RNA was reverse transcribed using the High Capacity cDNA Reverse Transcription Kit, so the sequenced TCRB transcripts were expressed ones. Deep immunoSEQ sequencing was applied to naive, central memory and regulatory T cell samples, giving an average of around 3.4 million total reads per sample. Sorted cells were lysed in RLT buffer and RNA was extracted with DNase-treated RNeasy Micro or Mini kits, depending on cell number. Each cell subset was processed on its own to prevent cross-contamination, while patient and healthy donor samples were processed together. TCRB sequences were amplified from cDNA with the immunoSEQ multiplex PCR, producing 87-bp fragments spanning the CDR3 region. Amplicons were sequenced on the Illumina HiSeq platform. From the authors' description of their analysis: Synthetic template baselines were used to correct PCR bias computationally, reads within Hamming distance 2 were collapsed together, and singletons that could not be merged were discarded. Reads were aligned to IMGT to assign V, D and J genes, CDR3 length, and insertions or deletions at six rearrangement sites. Clonotype counts were normalized to sorted cell number within each subset before computing true diversity and Gini coefficients with the tcR R package. Repertoire sharing was quantified using the overlap coefficient calculated on TCRB nucleotide sequences. Out-of-frame TCRB sequences from naive cells were analyzed to stand in for the pre-selection repertoire. TCRdb's version of the immuneACCESS table is confined to in-frame rearrangements and falls short of the full clone set. An unresolved V gene accounts for under half of the shortfall where checked; the remainder is of unknown origin. V and J calls and clone size follow that table, whereas D and trimming were derived from the DNA. Here the sample has about 700,000 clones; around 15% occur a single time. The ten biggest clones cover 0.022% of the sample.

Each donor gave one peripheral blood draw, about 110 mL on average, collected into heparinised tubes. Using a panel that included CD45RO, CCR7, CD25, CD127, CD95 and CD27, naive, central memory, regulatory and stem cell-like memory CD4+ T cells were sorted on a BD FACSAria II. All sorted populations exceeded 98% purity. PBMCs were separated immediately by Lymphoprep density gradient centrifugation and were stained directly, without being cultured. Samples were stained and sorted in pairs, with one healthy donor and one patient per experiment, so that batch effects were minimized. CDR1 and CDR2 (SNHLY, FYNNEI) derive from the germline V gene. V and J lose 7 bases and 4 bases, and a span of 17 bases separates them. Including the terminal cysteine and phenylalanine, the CDR3 comprises 14 residues. Solely the CDR3 DNA is kept, with 42 bases framed from the first base.

The origin of this receptor is a man between 18 and 35 years old with type 1 diabetes. Sequencing was performed on naive CD4+ T cells from blood. The sample's cell subset or site label, decoded: true naive CD4+ T cells. The sequence joins TRBV2 to TRBJ2-7; the D gene cannot be resolved reliably. The bases read TGTGCCAGCACCCCGACACCGACCTCTTACGAGCAGTACTTC. Translated, it reads CASTPTPTSYEQYF. The CDR3, completed at both ends by the reference TRBV2 and TRBJ2-7 genes, gives the full variable domain EPEVTQTPSHQVTQMGQEVILRCVPISNHLYFYWYRQILGQKVEFLVSFYNNEISEKSEIFDDQFSVERPDGSNFTLKIRSTKLEDSAMYFCASTPTPTSYEQYFGPGTRLTVT.